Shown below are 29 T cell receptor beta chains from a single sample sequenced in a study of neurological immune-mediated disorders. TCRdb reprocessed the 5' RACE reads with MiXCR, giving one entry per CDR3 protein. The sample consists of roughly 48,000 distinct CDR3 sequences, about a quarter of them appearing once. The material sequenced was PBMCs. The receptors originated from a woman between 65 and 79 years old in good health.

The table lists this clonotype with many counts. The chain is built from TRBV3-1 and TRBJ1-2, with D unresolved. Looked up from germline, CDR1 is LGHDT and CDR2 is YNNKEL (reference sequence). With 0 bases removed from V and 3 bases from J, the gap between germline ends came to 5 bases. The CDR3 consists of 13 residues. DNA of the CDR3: TGTGCCAGCAGCCAAGAATCCTACTATGGCTACACCTTC. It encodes CASSQESYYGYTF.

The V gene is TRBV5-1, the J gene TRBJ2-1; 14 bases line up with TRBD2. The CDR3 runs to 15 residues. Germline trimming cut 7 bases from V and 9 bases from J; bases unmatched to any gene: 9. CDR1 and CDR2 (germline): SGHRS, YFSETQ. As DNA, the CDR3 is TGCGCCAGCCAACAGGGGACTAGCGGGAGTGCTGAGCAGTTCTTC. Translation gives CASQQGTSGSAEQFF. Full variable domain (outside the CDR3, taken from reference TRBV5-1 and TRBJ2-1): KAGVTQTPRYLIKTRGQQVTLSCSPISGHRSVSWYQQTPGQGLQFLFEYFSETQRNKGNFPGRFSGRQFSNSRSEMNVSTLELGDSALYLCASQQGTSGSAEQFFGPGTRLTVL.

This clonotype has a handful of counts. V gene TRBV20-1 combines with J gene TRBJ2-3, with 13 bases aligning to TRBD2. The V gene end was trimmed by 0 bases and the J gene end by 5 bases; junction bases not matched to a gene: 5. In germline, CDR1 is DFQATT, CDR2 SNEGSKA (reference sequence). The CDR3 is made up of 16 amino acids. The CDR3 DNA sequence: TGCAGTGCTAGAGATATGACTAGCGGGAGGTTAGATACGCAGTATTTT. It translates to CSARDMTSGRLDTQYF.

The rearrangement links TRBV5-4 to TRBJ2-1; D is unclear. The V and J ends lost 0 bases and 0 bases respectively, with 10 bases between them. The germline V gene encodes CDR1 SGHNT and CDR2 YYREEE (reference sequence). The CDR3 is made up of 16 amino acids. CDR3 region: CASSLAGVSSYNEQFF. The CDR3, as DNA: TGTGCCAGCAGCTTGGCCGGTGTCAGCTCCTACAATGAGCAGTTCTTC. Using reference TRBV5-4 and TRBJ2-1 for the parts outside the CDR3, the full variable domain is ETGVTQSPTHLIKTRGQQVTLRCSSQSGHNTVSWYQQALGQGPQFIFQYYREEENGRGNFPPRFSGLQFPNYSSELNVNALELDDSALYLCASSLAGVSSYNEQFFGPGTRLTVL.

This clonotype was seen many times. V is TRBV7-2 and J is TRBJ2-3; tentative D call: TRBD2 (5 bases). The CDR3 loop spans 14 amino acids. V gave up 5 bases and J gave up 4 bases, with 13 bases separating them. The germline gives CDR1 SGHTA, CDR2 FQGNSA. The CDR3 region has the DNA TGTGCCAGCAGCCCGCGGGCAAGGGCAGATACGCAGTATTTT. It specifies CASSPRARADTQYF.

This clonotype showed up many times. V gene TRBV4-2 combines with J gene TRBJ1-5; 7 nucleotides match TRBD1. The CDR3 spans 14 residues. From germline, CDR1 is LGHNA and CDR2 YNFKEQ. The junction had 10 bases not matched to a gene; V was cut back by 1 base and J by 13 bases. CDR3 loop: CASSQAGTEMHQHF. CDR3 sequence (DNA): TGTGCCAGCAGCCAAGCAGGGACAGAGATGCATCAGCATTTT.

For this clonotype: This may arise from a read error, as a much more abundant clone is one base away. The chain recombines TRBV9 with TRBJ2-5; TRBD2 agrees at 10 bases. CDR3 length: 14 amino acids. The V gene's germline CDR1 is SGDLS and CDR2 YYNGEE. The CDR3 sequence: CGSSVAGGSDTQYF. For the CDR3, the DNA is TGTGGCAGCAGCGTAGCGGGGGGCTCCGATACCCAGTACTTC. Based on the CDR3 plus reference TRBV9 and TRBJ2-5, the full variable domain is DSGVTQTPKHLITATGQRVTLRCSPRSGDLSVYWYQQSLDQGLQFLIQYYNGEERAKGNILERFSAQQFPDLHSELNLSSLELGDSALYFCGSSVAGGSDTQYFGPGTRLLVL.

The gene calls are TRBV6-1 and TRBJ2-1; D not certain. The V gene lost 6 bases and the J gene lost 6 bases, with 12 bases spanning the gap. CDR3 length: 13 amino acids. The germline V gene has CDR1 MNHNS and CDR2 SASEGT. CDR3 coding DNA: TGTGCCAGCAGGGGTAGGGTAACCAATGAGCAGTTCTTC. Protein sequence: CASRGRVTNEQFF.

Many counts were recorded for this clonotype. The CDR3 is CASSEDRVHHEQYF. Written as DNA, the CDR3 is TGCGCCAGCAGCGAGGACAGGGTTCATCACGAGCAGTACTTC. The V call is TRBV5-1, the J call TRBJ2-7; 8 bases are shared with TRBD1. The V gene's germline CDR1 is SGHRS and CDR2 YFSETQ. Unmatched junction bases numbered 8, after V lost 4 bases and J lost 5 bases. The CDR3 loop spans 14 amino acids.

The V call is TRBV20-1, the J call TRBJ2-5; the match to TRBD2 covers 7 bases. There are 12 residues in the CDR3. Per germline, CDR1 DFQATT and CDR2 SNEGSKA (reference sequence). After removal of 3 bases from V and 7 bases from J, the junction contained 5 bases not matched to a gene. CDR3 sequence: CSARRGYGTQYF. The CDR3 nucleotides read TGCAGTGCTAGGCGGGGGTACGGGACCCAGTACTTC.

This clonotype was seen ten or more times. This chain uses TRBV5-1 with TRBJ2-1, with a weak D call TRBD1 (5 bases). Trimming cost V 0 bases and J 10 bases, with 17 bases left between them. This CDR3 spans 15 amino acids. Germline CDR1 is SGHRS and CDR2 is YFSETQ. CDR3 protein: CASSLATAGSQEQFF. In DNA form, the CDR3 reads TGCGCCAGCAGCTTGGCTACGGCAGGGTCTCAGGAGCAGTTCTTC. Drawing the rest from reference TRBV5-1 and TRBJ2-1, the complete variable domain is KAGVTQTPRYLIKTRGQQVTLSCSPISGHRSVSWYQQTPGQGLQFLFEYFSETQRNKGNFPGRFSGRQFSNSRSEMNVSTLELGDSALYLCASSLATAGSQEQFFGPGTRLTVL.

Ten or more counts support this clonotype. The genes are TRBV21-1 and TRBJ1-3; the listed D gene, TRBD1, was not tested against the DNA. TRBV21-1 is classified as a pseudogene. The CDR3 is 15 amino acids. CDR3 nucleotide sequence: TGTGCCAGCAGCCCAAGCGGGACAGGGTTTTGCACCATATATTTT. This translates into CASSPSGTGFCTIYF.

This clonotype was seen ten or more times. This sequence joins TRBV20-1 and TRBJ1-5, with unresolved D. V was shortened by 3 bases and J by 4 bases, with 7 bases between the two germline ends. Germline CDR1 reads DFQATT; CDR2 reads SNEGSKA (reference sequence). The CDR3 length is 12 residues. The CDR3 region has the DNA TGCAGTGCTAGGGCACCGAATCAGCCCCAGCATTTT. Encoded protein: CSARAPNQPQHF.

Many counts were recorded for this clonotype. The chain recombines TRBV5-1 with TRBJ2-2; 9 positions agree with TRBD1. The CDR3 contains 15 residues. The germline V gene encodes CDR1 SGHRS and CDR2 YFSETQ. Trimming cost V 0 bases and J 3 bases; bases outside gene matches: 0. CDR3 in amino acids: CASSLGQGDTGELFF. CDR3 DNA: TGCGCCAGCAGCTTGGGACAGGGGGACACCGGGGAGCTGTTTTTT.

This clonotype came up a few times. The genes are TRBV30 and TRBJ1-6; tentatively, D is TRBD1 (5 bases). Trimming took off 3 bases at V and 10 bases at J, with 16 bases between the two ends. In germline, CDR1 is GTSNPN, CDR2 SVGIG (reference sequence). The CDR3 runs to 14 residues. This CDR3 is CAWSAGTPRSPLHF. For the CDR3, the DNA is TGTGCCTGGAGCGCCGGGACCCCAAGGTCACCCCTCCACTTT.

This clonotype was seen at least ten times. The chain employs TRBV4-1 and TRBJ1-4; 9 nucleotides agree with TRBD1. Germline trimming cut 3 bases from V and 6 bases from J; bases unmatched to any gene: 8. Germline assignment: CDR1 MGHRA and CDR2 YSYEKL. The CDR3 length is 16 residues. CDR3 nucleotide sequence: TGCGCCAGCAGCCAGACCACAGGGGGCAATTATGAAAAACTGTTTTTT. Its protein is CASSQTTGGNYEKLFF.

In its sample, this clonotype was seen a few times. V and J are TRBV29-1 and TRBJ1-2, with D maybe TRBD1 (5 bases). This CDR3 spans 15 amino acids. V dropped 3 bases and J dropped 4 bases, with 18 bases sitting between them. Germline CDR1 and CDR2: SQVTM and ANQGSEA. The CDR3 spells CSVESSGTGGYGYTF. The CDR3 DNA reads TGCAGCGTTGAGAGCTCCGGGACGGGGGGCTATGGCTACACCTTC.

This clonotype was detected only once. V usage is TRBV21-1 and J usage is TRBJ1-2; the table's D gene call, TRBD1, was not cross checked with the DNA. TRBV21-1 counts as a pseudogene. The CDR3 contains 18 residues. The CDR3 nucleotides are TGTGCCAGCAGCAACCCCGGGACAGGGGGCCCGAGGGACTATGGCTACACCTTC. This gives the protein CASSNPGTGGPRDYGYTF.

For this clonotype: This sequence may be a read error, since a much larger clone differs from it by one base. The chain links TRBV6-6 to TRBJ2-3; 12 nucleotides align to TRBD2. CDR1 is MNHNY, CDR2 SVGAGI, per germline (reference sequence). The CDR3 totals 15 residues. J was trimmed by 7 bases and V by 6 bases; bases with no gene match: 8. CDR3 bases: TGTGCCAGCAGACCGACTAGCGGGAGTTTGTATACGCAGTATTTT. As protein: CASRPTSGSLYTQYF.

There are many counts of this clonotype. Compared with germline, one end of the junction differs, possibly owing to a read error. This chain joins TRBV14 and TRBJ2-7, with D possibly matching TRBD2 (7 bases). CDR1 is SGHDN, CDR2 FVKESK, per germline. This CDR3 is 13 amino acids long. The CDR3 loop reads CASSLLGGPNAWF. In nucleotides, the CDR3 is TGTGCCAGCAGCCTCCTCGGGGGGCCGAACGCCTGGTTC.

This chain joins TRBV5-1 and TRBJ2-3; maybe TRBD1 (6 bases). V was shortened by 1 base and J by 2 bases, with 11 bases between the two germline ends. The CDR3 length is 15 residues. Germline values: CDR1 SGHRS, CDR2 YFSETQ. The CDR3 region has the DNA TGCGCCAGCAGCTTGCTGGGGGCGTCCACAGATACGCAGTATTTT. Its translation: CASSLLGASTDTQYF.

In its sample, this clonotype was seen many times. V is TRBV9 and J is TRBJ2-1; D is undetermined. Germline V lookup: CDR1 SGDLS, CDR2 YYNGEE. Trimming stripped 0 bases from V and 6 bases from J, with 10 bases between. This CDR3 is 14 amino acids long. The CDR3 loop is CASSVEVWPNEQFF. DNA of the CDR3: TGTGCCAGCAGCGTAGAGGTCTGGCCCAATGAGCAGTTCTTC.

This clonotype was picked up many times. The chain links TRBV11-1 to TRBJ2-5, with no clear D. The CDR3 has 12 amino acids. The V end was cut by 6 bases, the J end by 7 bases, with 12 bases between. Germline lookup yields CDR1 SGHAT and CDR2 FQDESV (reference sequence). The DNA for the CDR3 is TGTGCCAGCAGTCCCTCCTGGTCGACCCAGTACTTC. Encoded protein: CASSPSWSTQYF.

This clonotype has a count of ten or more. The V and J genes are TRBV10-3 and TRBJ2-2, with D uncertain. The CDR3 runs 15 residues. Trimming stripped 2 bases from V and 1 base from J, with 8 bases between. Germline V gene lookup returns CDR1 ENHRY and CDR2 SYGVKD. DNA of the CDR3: TGTGCCATCAGTGAGACCACAGTGAACACCGGGGAGCTGTTTTTT. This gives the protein CAISETTVNTGELFF.

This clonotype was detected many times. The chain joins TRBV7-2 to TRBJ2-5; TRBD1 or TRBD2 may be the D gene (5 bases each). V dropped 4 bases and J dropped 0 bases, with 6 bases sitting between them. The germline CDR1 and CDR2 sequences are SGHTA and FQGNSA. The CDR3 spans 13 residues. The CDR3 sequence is CASSSGHQETQYF. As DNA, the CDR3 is TGTGCCAGCAGCTCGGGACACCAAGAGACCCAGTACTTC.

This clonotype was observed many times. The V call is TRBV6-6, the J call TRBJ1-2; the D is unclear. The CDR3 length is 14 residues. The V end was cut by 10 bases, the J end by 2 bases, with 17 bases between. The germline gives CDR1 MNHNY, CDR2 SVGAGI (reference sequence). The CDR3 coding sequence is TGTGCCACCGCCTGGATGGGCGGGAACTATGGCTACACCTTC. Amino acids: CATAWMGGNYGYTF.

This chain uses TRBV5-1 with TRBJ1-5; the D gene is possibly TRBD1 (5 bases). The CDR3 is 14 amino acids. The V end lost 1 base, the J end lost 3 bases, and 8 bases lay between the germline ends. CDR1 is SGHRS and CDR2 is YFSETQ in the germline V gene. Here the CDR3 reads CASSLTGDNQPQHF. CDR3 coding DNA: TGCGCCAGCAGCTTGACAGGCGACAATCAGCCCCAGCATTTT.

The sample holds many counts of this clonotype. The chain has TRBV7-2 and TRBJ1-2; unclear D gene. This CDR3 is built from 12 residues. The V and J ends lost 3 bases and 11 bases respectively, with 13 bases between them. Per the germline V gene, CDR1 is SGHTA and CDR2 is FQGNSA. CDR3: CASSFFPPAYTF. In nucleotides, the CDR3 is TGTGCCAGCAGCTTTTTCCCTCCGGCGTACACCTTC.

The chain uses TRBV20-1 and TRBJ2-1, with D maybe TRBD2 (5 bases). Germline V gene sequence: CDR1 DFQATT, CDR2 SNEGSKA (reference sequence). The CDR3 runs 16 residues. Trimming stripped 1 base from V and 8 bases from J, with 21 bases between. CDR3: CSARGESLKAPHEQFF. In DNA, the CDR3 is TGCAGTGCTAGAGGGGAGAGCCTAAAGGCTCCCCATGAGCAGTTCTTC.